This entry features one TCR beta chain sequence. The antigen remains unidentified. This could be a read error, since a much larger clone is one nucleotide away. The TCR cDNA carried a universal primer site and UMIs from 5'RACE template switching. Via MiXCR, TCRdb re-called the 5' RACE reads, giving one row per CDR3 protein. This table holds more than 300,000 distinct CDR3 sequences, around 10% found once. This sample was taken from a study of T cells after yellow fever vaccination. Overall study: Preparation used SMART-Seq v4 Ultra Low Input for the low-cell-number fractions. Study observations and caveats: Most clones from primary vaccination resurfaced after the booster (96% CD4, more than 75% CD8).

The CDR3 length is 14 residues. Germline V gives CDR1 SGHTA, CDR2 FQGNSA. V lost 2 bases to trimming and J lost 4 bases, with 11 bases between them. This receptor was obtained from a man younger than 35 who received the YFV17D yellow fever vaccine. The sequencing here drew on CD4+ T cells sorted from PBMCs, taken 45 days after the yellow fever booster vaccination. The chain carries TRBV7-2 and TRBJ1-2; TRBD1 is a possible D gene (5 bases). The CDR3 reads CASSLTRDGYGYTF. The DNA for the CDR3 is TGTGCCAGCAGCTTAACCCGGGACGGCTATGGCTACACCTTC.